This T cell receptor (beta chain) was documented in a study of T cell repertoires in cytomegalovirus infection. Findings of the study overall: Summed frequency of shared TCR beta families picked out CMV carriers who also had the relevant HLA.

This clonotype was counted a few times. The antigen remains undetermined. V dropped 5 bases and J dropped 0 bases, with 21 bases sitting between them. In germline, CDR1 is DFQATT, CDR2 SNEGSKA (reference sequence). CDR3 length: 17 amino acids. TCRdb passed the reads through MiXCR, listing each CDR3 protein once. The sample has about 600,000 distinct CDR3 sequences, about 24% seen once; the top ten hold under 8.5%. The TCR was taken from a human donor in good health (CMV status not recorded). Some clones in this sample may be carry-over from other donors' samples. The V gene is TRBV20-1, the J gene TRBJ2-3; D is perhaps TRBD1 or TRBD2 (5 bases each). Sample: CD8+ T cells from PBMCs. The DNA for the CDR3 is TGCAGTGCTTATCCCCTACTCCGGGACGAAAGCACAGATACGCAGTATTTT. Amino acids: CSAYPLLRDESTDTQYF.